The present T cell receptor (beta chain) was sequenced within a study of blood T cell repertoires in COVID-19. Study summary: Italy, Spain and the United States were the sources of the convalescent and acute COVID-19 samples. Sample material is recorded as cDNA or gDNA derived from T cells, B-cell-depleted T cells, or PBMCs.

The CDR3 spans 12 residues. Germline V lookup: CDR1 LGHNT, CDR2 FRNRAP. V lost 0 bases and J lost 3, with 2 bases in between. Under the authors' procedure: Amplification with reference gene primers provided the estimates of nucleated cell counts. The method was immunoSEQ multiplex PCR; TCRdb's version includes in-frame clones alone and lacks a portion of them. For V, J and clone size, that table is used; D and trimming come from the DNA. The table shows about 4,600 clones, with about 88% occurring only once. Sequencing was performed on peripheral blood. The chain couples TRBV12-5 to TRBJ2-5; unclear D gene. This sequence was found in an elderly woman with acute or convalescent COVID-19. CDR3 DNA: TGTGCTAGTGGTTTGGTCGAAGAGACCCAGTACTTC. Its translation is CASGLVEETQYF.